This TCR beta chain was documented in a study of regulatory T cells. The study, taken as a whole, reports: Patient repertoires had restricted TRB V-J pairs and skewed V and J usage, most in Tregs. Patient CD8+ T cells trended nonsignificantly toward lower Shannon entropy than control CD8+ cells.

Primers: 52 TRBV forward and 13 TRBJ reverse. The method was immunoSEQ multiplex PCR; TCRdb's version includes in-frame clones alone and lacks a portion of them. The table shows 1,500 to 2,500 clones, with roughly 70% occurring only once. Patients aged 2 to 39 years had fewer naive T cells. The germline CDR1 and CDR2 sequences are MDHEN and SYDVKM. V lost 8 bases to trimming and J lost 4 bases; unmatched junction nucleotides: 9. CDR3 size: 14 residues. Comment on this clone: The antigen is unknown.

This clonotype was sampled from a person in their thirties with CD3G deficiency. Sequencing used CD8+ T cells sorted from blood. The V call is TRBV28, the J call TRBJ2-7; 9 bases line up with TRBD1. CDR3 amino acids: CASSSRDRDYEQYF. Written as DNA, the CDR3 is TGTGCCAGCTCCTCGAGGGACAGGGATTACGAGCAGTACTTC.